The 30 T cell receptor beta chains below were found in one sample sequenced in a study of neoadjuvant anti-PD-1 for oral cavity cancer. The protocol was immunoSEQ multiplex PCR, while the TCRdb copy is restricted to in-frame clones and leaves out a portion. The repertoire includes tens of thousands of clones, around 83% of them detected once, and nearly 3.5% sits in the top ten. This specimen was PBMCs, taken before nivolumab (anti-PD-1) treatment. The source of these receptors is a person aged 35 to 85 with oral cavity squamous cell carcinoma.

The rearrangement uses TRBV7-9 and TRBJ1-2; TRBD1 agrees at 7 bases. V lost 4 bases, J lost 3 bases, and 11 bases stayed unmatched. The CDR3 totals 16 residues. The germline gives CDR1 SEHNR, CDR2 FQNEAQ (reference sequence). CDR3 nucleotide sequence: TGTGCCAGCAGCTCCTTTTCCGACAGGGCCTACTATGGCTACACCTTC. Encoded protein: CASSSFSDRAYYGYTF.

J is TRBJ2-7 and V is TRBV10-2; D is perhaps TRBD1 or TRBD2 (5 bases each). The germline V gene has CDR1 WSHSY and CDR2 SAAADI. The CDR3 length is 14 residues. Deletions cut 3 bases from V and 0 bases from J, with 9 bases between. CDR3 sequence (DNA): TGCGCCAGCAGTGATGGGGGATCCTCCTACGAGCAGTACTTC. Its protein is CASSDGGSSYEQYF.

The rearrangement uses TRBV6-4 and TRBJ2-5, with D unresolved. This CDR3 contains 10 residues. Trimming took off 3 bases at V and 4 bases at J, with 0 bases between the two ends. Germline CDR1 reads MRHNA; CDR2 reads SNTAGT. DNA of the CDR3: TGTGCCAGCAGTGAAGAGACCCAGTACTTC. Its translation: CASSEETQYF.

V usage is TRBV2 and J usage is TRBJ2-3; no clear D gene. V lost 10 bases to trimming and J lost 5 bases, with 4 bases between them. There are 9 residues in the CDR3. Per germline, CDR1 SNHLY and CDR2 FYNNEI. As DNA, the CDR3 is TGTGCCACGGGAGATACGCAGTATTTT. Its protein is CATGDTQYF.

CDR3 loop: CASSLPLGGRTEAFF. The CDR3 nucleotides are TGTGCCAGCAGTCTACCCCTCGGGGGCAGGACTGAAGCTTTCTTT. V is TRBV25-1 and J is TRBJ1-1; weak D call: TRBD1 (6 bases). V was clipped by 5 bases and J by 5 bases, with 18 bases between them. Germline CDR1 is MGHDK and CDR2 is SYGVNS. This CDR3 spans 15 amino acids.

The rearrangement links TRBV27 to TRBJ1-1; TRBD1 might be the D (5 bases). Germline assignment: CDR1 MNHEY and CDR2 SMNVEV (reference sequence). Deletions cut 5 bases from V and 2 bases from J, with 15 bases between. The CDR3 is 15 amino acids. The CDR3: CASSLSRGGNTEAFF. DNA for the CDR3: TGTGCCAGCAGTCTGTCACGGGGGGGAAACACTGAAGCTTTCTTT.

As DNA, the CDR3 is TGTGCCAGCAGAACCCCCCCTCCTGGGAACGAGCAGTACTTC. It encodes CASRTPPPGNEQYF. The chain links TRBV6-1 to TRBJ2-7; D call uncertain. The V gene lost 6 bases and the J gene lost 5 bases, with 17 bases spanning the gap. Germline assignment: CDR1 MNHNS and CDR2 SASEGT. The CDR3 consists of 14 residues.

This chain joins TRBV28 and TRBJ2-7; D call uncertain. V was shortened by 6 bases and J by 6 bases, with 15 bases between the two germline ends. Germline lookup yields CDR1 MDHEN and CDR2 SYDVKM. The CDR3 covers 13 residues. CDR3 nucleotide sequence: TGTGCCAGCAGATCCCAACAAGCTCGCGAGCAGTACTTC. Protein sequence: CASRSQQAREQYF.

This sequence joins TRBV5-6 and TRBJ2-3; TRBD1 agrees at 9 bases. In germline, CDR1 is SGHDT, CDR2 YYEEEE. The CDR3 contains 13 residues. V gave up 6 bases and J gave up 4 bases; unmatched junction bases: 3. CDR3 amino acids: CASIRQGADTQYF. In nucleotides, the CDR3 is TGTGCCAGCATTAGACAGGGGGCAGATACGCAGTATTTT.

This chain connects TRBV5-4 to TRBJ1-5; 10 positions match TRBD1. V lost 4 bases, J lost 5 bases, and 3 bases stayed unmatched. Germline values: CDR1 SGHNT, CDR2 YYREEE (reference sequence). The CDR3 runs to 14 residues. As DNA, the CDR3 is TGTGCCAGCAGCCCGGGGACAGGGGATCAGCCCCAGCATTTT. The encoded protein is CASSPGTGDQPQHF.

The chain couples TRBV29-1 to TRBJ2-7; tentatively, D is TRBD1 (5 bases). The CDR3 sequence is 11 residues long. Germline V CDR1 and CDR2: SQVTM, ANQGSEA. With 5 bases removed from V and 5 bases from J, the gap between germline ends came to 10 bases. The CDR3 bases are TGCAGCGTTCGTGGGGCACACGAGCAGTACTTC. The encoded protein is CSVRGAHEQYF.

The V and J genes are TRBV5-1 and TRBJ1-2; 7 nucleotides line up with TRBD1. The CDR3 runs to 12 residues. The germline CDR1 and CDR2 sequences are SGHRS and YFSETQ. The V segment lost 4 bases and the J segment 7 bases; nucleotides outside the gene matches: 4. The CDR3 protein is CASSIRDSGYTF. CDR3 coding DNA: TGCGCCAGCAGCATAAGGGACAGTGGCTACACCTTC.

This sequence joins TRBV9 and TRBJ2-1; 9 nucleotides line up with TRBD2. Per germline, CDR1 SGDLS and CDR2 YYNGEE. With 0 bases clipped from V and 6 bases from J, the junction kept 4 bases outside the gene matches. The CDR3 spans 15 residues. CDR3 coding DNA: TGTGCCAGCAGCGTAGACCTAGCGGGACGCAATGAGCAGTTCTTC. Protein product: CASSVDLAGRNEQFF. Drawing the rest from reference TRBV9 and TRBJ2-1, the complete variable domain is DSGVTQTPKHLITATGQRVTLRCSPRSGDLSVYWYQQSLDQGLQFLIQYYNGEERAKGNILERFSAQQFPDLHSELNLSSLELGDSALYFCASSVDLAGRNEQFFGPGTRLTVL.

CDR3 DNA sequence: TGTGCCAGCAGTGGGACAGGGGGCAGCGATACGCAGTATTTT. Its translation is CASSGTGGSDTQYF. The chain has TRBV2 and TRBJ2-3; TRBD1 agrees at 11 bases. The CDR3 is 14 residues long. J gave up 6 bases and V 4 bases, and 3 bases lay outside the gene matches. Germline V gene lookup returns CDR1 SNHLY and CDR2 FYNNEI.

This clone was seen a handful of times. The rearrangement joins TRBV5-6 to TRBJ1-3; 8 positions match TRBD1. Germline lookup yields CDR1 SGHDT and CDR2 YYEEEE. The CDR3 consists of 14 residues. The V segment lost 2 bases and the J segment 7 bases; nucleotides outside the gene matches: 5. The CDR3 is CASSLRTGRNTIYF. The CDR3 bases are TGTGCCAGCAGCTTAAGGACAGGGAGGAACACCATATATTTT. Complete variable domain (other parts from reference TRBV5-6 and TRBJ1-3): DAGVTQSPTHLIKTRGQQVTLRCSPKSGHDTVSWYQQALGQGPQFIFQYYEEEERQRGNFPDRFSGHQFPNYSSELNVNALLLGDSALYLCASSLRTGRNTIYFGEGSWLTVV.

The chain recombines TRBV19 with TRBJ2-2; weak D call: TRBD1 (6 bases). There are 15 residues in the CDR3. V gave up 1 base and J gave up 7 bases, with 13 bases separating them. Germline V gives CDR1 LNHDA, CDR2 SQIVND (reference sequence). In DNA form, the CDR3 reads TGTGCCAGTAGTATAGGGGGGACACTTGGCGGGGAGCTGTTTTTT. Translation gives CASSIGGTLGGELFF.

The chain links TRBV25-1 to TRBJ2-7; maybe TRBD1 (5 bases). Trimming cost V 3 bases and J 3 bases, with 6 bases left between them. This CDR3 spans 12 amino acids. CDR1 is MGHDK and CDR2 is SYGVNS in the germline V gene. CDR3 in amino acids: CASSEGHYEQYF. In DNA, the CDR3 is TGTGCCAGCAGTGAGGGGCACTACGAGCAGTACTTC.

The chain recombines TRBV9 with TRBJ1-6; the D gene is possibly TRBD1 (6 bases). Germline values: CDR1 SGDLS, CDR2 YYNGEE. V lost 0 bases, J lost 13 bases, and 14 bases lay in between. The CDR3 has 14 residues. DNA for the CDR3: TGTGCCAGCAGCGTAGCCGGGGGCGATCCCCCCCTCCACTTT. Its protein is CASSVAGGDPPLHF. Looking up the rest from reference TRBV9 and TRBJ1-6 gives the full variable domain: DSGVTQTPKHLITATGQRVTLRCSPRSGDLSVYWYQQSLDQGLQFLIQYYNGEERAKGNILERFSAQQFPDLHSELNLSSLELGDSALYFCASSVAGGDPPLHFGNGTRLTVT.

V gene TRBV5-1 combines with J gene TRBJ2-7; D gene unclear. Trimming shortened V by 0 bases and J by 2 bases, and 9 bases separated the two germline ends. The CDR3 runs 14 residues. Germline lookup yields CDR1 SGHRS and CDR2 YFSETQ. The CDR3 loop is CASSLGDGAYEQYF. The CDR3 DNA reads as TGCGCCAGCAGCTTGGGAGACGGAGCCTACGAGCAGTACTTC.

The V call is TRBV12-5, the J call TRBJ2-2; D gene ambiguous. The germline V and J ends were trimmed by 6 bases and 1 base, with 6 bases remaining between them. The germline CDR1 and CDR2 sequences are LGHNT and FRNRAP. There are 13 residues in the CDR3. The CDR3 DNA follows: TGTGCTAGTGGAGGAGAGAACACCGGGGAGCTGTTTTTT. Translating gives CASGGENTGELFF.

The chain has TRBV12-5 and TRBJ2-3; D unresolved. CDR1 is LGHNT, CDR2 FRNRAP, per germline. V was cut by 6 bases and J by 1 base, with 14 bases left in between. The CDR3 runs to 15 residues. The CDR3 is CASGVRTWGTDTQYF. Written as DNA, the CDR3 is TGTGCTAGTGGGGTGCGAACGTGGGGCACAGATACGCAGTATTTT.

The V gene is TRBV5-1, the J gene TRBJ2-5; 7 bases map to TRBD1. Trimming took 0 bases from V and 4 from J; bases not matched to a gene: 12. Germline loops: CDR1 SGHRS, CDR2 YFSETQ. The CDR3 extends over 17 amino acids. The CDR3 nucleotides are TGCGCCAGCAGCTTGGACAGGGGACCAACTTGGGGAGAGACCCAGTACTTC. Translation gives CASSLDRGPTWGETQYF.

The CDR3, as DNA: TGTGCCAGCAGGCAGGGTTCCTACGAGCAGTACTTC. It codes for CASRQGSYEQYF. V gene TRBV6-6 combines with J gene TRBJ2-7; TRBD1 is a possible D gene (5 bases). Looked up from germline, CDR1 is MNHNY and CDR2 is SVGAGI (reference sequence). Trimming shortened V by 6 bases and J by 1 base, and 7 bases separated the two germline ends. This CDR3 spans 12 amino acids.

V is TRBV5-5 and J is TRBJ2-7, with 8 bases that match TRBD2. Germline V gives CDR1 SGHKS, CDR2 YYEKEE (reference sequence). With V trimmed by 0 bases and J by 3 bases, 11 bases remained unmatched. The CDR3 is made up of 17 amino acids. The CDR3 sequence is CASSLAEFLAGRYEQYF. The CDR3 region has the DNA TGTGCCAGCAGCTTGGCCGAGTTTCTAGCGGGCCGCTACGAGCAGTACTTC.

J is TRBJ2-3 and V is TRBV5-8; 9 bases agree with TRBD2. The CDR3 extends over 16 amino acids. V shed 4 bases and J 4 bases; nucleotides not matched to a gene: 10. Germline V CDR1 and CDR2: SGHTS, YDEGEE. The DNA for the CDR3 is TGTGCCAGCAGCCGTACGGCGGGGGGGCCAGCAGATACGCAGTATTTT. This codes for CASSRTAGGPADTQYF.

The chain combines TRBV7-8 with TRBJ2-7; 7 nucleotides agree with TRBD2. V lost 7 bases and J lost 3; bases outside the gene matches: 12. The CDR3 runs to 15 residues. Germline CDR1 SGHVS, CDR2 FQNEAQ. For the CDR3, the DNA is TGTGCCAGCACCCACCATCGGACTAGGAGCTACGAGCAGTACTTC. Encoded protein: CASTHHRTRSYEQYF.

This sequence joins TRBV4-1 and TRBJ2-1, with D perhaps given as TRBD1 or TRBD2 (5 bases each). V was trimmed by 2 bases and J by 0 bases, leaving 11 bases between them. CDR3 length: 16 residues. From germline, CDR1 is MGHRA and CDR2 YSYEKL. The CDR3 sequence is CASSQPGRSSYNEQFF. The CDR3 DNA reads TGCGCCAGCAGCCAACCGGGACGGTCCTCCTACAATGAGCAGTTCTTC.

The CDR3 spells CASSPSIRGAGYGYTF. CDR3 nucleotides: TGTGCCAGCAGCCCGAGTATTCGGGGCGCCGGCTATGGCTACACCTTC. The V and J genes are TRBV11-1 and TRBJ1-2; D is possibly TRBD1 (5 bases). CDR3 length: 16 amino acids. Germline V CDR1 and CDR2: SGHAT, FQDESV (reference sequence). V lost 5 bases and J 4 bases, leaving 20 bases between the germline ends. The full variable domain, rest sourced from reference TRBV11-1 and TRBJ1-2, is EAEVAQSPRYKITEKSQAVAFWCDPISGHATLYWYRQILGQGPELLVQFQDESVVDDSQLPKDRFSAERLKGVDSTLKIQPAELGDSAMYLCASSPSIRGAGYGYTFGSGTRLTVV.

This chain links TRBV11-2 with TRBJ1-2, with TRBD1 as a possible D gene (5 bases). The V gene's germline CDR1 is SGHAT and CDR2 FQNNGV. This CDR3 contains 13 residues. The V and J ends lost 5 bases and 8 bases respectively, with 15 bases between them. The CDR3 sequence: CASSPGQGEGYTF. The CDR3 DNA follows: TGTGCCAGCAGCCCCGGCCAGGGTGAAGGCTACACCTTC.

The chain links TRBV6-6 to TRBJ1-1, with a weak D call TRBD1 (5 bases). CDR3 length: 11 residues. Germline V gene lookup returns CDR1 MNHNY and CDR2 SVGAGI (reference sequence). Deletions cut 5 bases from V and 12 bases from J, with 13 bases between. CDR3 sequence (DNA): TGTGCCAGCAGTCCGGGGACCCTGACTTTCTTT. Its translation is CASSPGTLTFF.